A selection of T cell receptor beta chains follows, all from one sample in a study of blood T cell repertoires in COVID-19. Measured with immunoSEQ multiplex PCR; TCRdb has only the in-frame clones, and not every one. The sample has a few hundred thousand clones; about 80% are singletons. The sequenced sample consisted of peripheral blood. These TCRs come from a human donor in a cohort sampled during active COVID-19. Each CDR3 is given with its conserved first and last residue. The listing skips clone size in some rows; elsewhere it reads once, few, many or a size class.

CDR3 protein	V gene	J gene	clone size
CASSPSGRRGTEAFF	TRBV6-2/TRBV6-3	TRBJ1-1	NA
CSASWGPGELFF	TRBV20-1	TRBJ2-2	NA
CSGAITSGATGELFF	TRBV29-1	TRBJ2-2	NA
CASSYNSPYNEQFF	TRBV6-5	TRBJ2-1	few
CASKKTGTNSPLHF	TRBV19	TRBJ1-6	NA
CASSRTRRDRYGYTF	TRBV6-5	TRBJ1-2	NA
CASGGVGTEAFF	TRBV6-6	TRBJ1-1	NA
CASRRQGPTNYGYTF	TRBV19	TRBJ1-2	NA
CASSPAQGRNSPLHF	TRBV18	TRBJ1-6	few
CASSHDSQETQYF	TRBV3-1/TRBV3-2	TRBJ2-5	once
CASSLPGGNTEAFF	TRBV5-6	TRBJ1-1	NA
CASSQTGRSGYTF	TRBV6-2/TRBV6-3	TRBJ1-2	NA
CASSSQGITEAFF	TRBV5-5	TRBJ1-1	NA
CASSLVQGLQETQYF	TRBV5-1	TRBJ2-5	NA
CASSPEGGWGGYTF	TRBV19	TRBJ1-2	NA
CASSGPRRDRVIEKLFF	TRBV6-1	TRBJ1-4	NA
CSASDPGRAANTGELFF	TRBV20-1	TRBJ2-2	NA
CASSQAVSGGIYGYTF	TRBV3-1/TRBV3-2	TRBJ1-2	few
CASSQTGGYEQYF	TRBV11-2	TRBJ2-7	NA
CASSPQANTGELFF	TRBV18	TRBJ2-2	once
CAISRGDNQPQHF	TRBV10-3	TRBJ1-5	NA
CASSFTGTSRGTQYF	TRBV7-9	TRBJ2-3	NA
CASSLPGTGSYEQYF	TRBV28	TRBJ2-7	NA
CASSLFGYAGGEETQYF	TRBV11-2	TRBJ2-5	NA
CASSELSGLGELFF	TRBV25-1	TRBJ2-2	NA
CASSIQGLGRGHHQETQYF	TRBV19	TRBJ2-5	NA
CASSPRDLPYEQYF	TRBV27	TRBJ2-7	NA
CASSIEMTGPTFSYEQYF	TRBV19	TRBJ2-7	few
CASSITGGPQETQYF	TRBV7-9	TRBJ2-5	once
CASRTGQGYYGYTF	TRBV28	TRBJ1-2	NA
CATSRDLLRNTEAFF	TRBV15	TRBJ1-1	once
CSVESVRAFF	TRBV29-1	TRBJ1-1	NA
CASSPSTTTGDEKLFF	TRBV18	TRBJ1-4	NA
CASSPQGNRGGNTIYF	TRBV18	TRBJ1-3	NA
CASSRGLAGGRETQYF	TRBV7-2	TRBJ2-5	NA
CASTHRRDGYEQYF	TRBV19	TRBJ2-7	NA
CATRGGNQETQYF	TRBV19	TRBJ2-5	once
CASSRASGTGGWYGYTF	TRBV9	TRBJ1-2	NA
CASSRTTGVADTQYF	TRBV3-1/TRBV3-2	TRBJ2-3	NA
CASSLRGLPSDTQYF	TRBV5-1	TRBJ2-3	NA
CATNRDQETQYF	TRBV2	TRBJ2-5	NA
CASQIGDRGQETQYF	TRBV5-1	TRBJ2-5	NA
CASSLLTSGGAGELFF	TRBV4-1	TRBJ2-2	many
CASATLAGERDTQYF	TRBV3-1/TRBV3-2	TRBJ2-3	once
CASSPSSVFGEQYF	TRBV7-9	TRBJ2-7	few
CASSPGLAQEGEQFF	TRBV7-3	TRBJ2-1	NA
CSVWASSTDTQYF	TRBV29-1	TRBJ2-3	NA
CSVEWNSGRQETQYF	TRBV29-1	TRBJ2-5	once
CASSQGKAGQAGYTF	TRBV4-2	TRBJ1-2	few
CASSVTGFGEQYF	TRBV9	TRBJ2-7	NA
CASSKVTGIDQETQYF	TRBV7-6	TRBJ2-5	NA
CASSQEPGGTGVVYTF	TRBV4-2	TRBJ1-2	NA